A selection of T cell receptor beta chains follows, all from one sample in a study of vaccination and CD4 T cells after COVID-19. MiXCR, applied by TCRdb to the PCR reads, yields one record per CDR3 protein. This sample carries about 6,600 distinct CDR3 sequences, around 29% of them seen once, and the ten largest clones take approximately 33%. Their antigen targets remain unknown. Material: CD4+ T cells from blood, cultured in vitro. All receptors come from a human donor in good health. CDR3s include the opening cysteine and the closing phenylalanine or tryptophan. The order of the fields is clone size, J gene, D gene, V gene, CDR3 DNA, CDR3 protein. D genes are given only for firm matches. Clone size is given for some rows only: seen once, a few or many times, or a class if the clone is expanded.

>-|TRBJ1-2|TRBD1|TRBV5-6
TGTGCCAGCAGCTGGGGACAGGGGGCCACCTATGGCTACACCTTC
CASSWGQGATYGYTF
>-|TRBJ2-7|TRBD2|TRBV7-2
TGTGCCAGCAGCTTTACTAGCGGGGCCTACGAGCAGTACTTC
CASSFTSGAYEQYF
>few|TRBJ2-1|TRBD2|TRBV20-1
TGCAGTGCTAGACGGACTAGCGGGGACGAGTTCTTC
CSARRTSGDEFF
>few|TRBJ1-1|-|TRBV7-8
TGTGCCAGCAGCTTAGAAAGGAGCACTGAAGCTTTCTTT
CASSLERSTEAFF
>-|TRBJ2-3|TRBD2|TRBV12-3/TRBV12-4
TGTGCCAGCAGTGCGCGGGGGGCAGATACGCAGTATTTT
CASSARGADTQYF
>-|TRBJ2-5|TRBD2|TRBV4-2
TGTGCCAGCAGCCAAGAAGGGATGGCGGGGGGCGAGGGAGAGACCCAGTACTTC
CASSQEGMAGGEGETQYF
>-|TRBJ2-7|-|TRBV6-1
TGTGCCAGCTGCTATTCGGGGGATAAGGCTGGCTCCTACGAGCAGTACTTC
CASCYSGDKAGSYEQYF
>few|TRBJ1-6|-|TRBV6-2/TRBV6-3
TGTGCCAGCAGTCACCTCTTTGGGCCCCTCCACTTT
CASSHLFGPLHF
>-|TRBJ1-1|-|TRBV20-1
TGCAGTGCTAGAGATGGCAGATTGAACACTGAAGCTTTCTTT
CSARDGRLNTEAFF
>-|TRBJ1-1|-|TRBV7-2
TGTGCCAGCAGCGTTGTGGGGGCTCGGATGAACACTGAAGCTTTCTTT
CASSVVGARMNTEAFF
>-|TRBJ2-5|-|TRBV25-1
TGTGCCAGCAGTGACCCCCAATTTGAGGGAGGTCAAGAGACCCAGTACTTC
CASSDPQFEGGQETQYF
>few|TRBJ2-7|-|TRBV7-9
TGTGCCAGCTCCCACGAGTACGAGCAGTACTTC
CASSHEYEQYF
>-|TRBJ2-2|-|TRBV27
TGTGCCAGCAAAAGGCCCGGGGAGCTGTTTTTT
CASKRPGELFF
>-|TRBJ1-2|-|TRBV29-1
TGCAGCGTTGTTGGCCCAGGGGTGGGGTATGGCTACACCTTC
CSVVGPGVGYGYTF
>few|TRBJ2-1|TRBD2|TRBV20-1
TGCAGTGCTAGTCGGGGGGTCTCCAGCACCTACAATGAGCAGTTCTTC
CSASRGVSSTYNEQFF
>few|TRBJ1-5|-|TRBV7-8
TGTGCCAGCAGCTTGAGTCGGGGCCCGGGGGGCCGATCTCAGCCCCAGCATTTT
CASSLSRGPGGRSQPQHF
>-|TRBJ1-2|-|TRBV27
TGTGCCAGCAGTTTAGATCGGGGATCCTTGGATGGCTACACCTTC
CASSLDRGSLDGYTF
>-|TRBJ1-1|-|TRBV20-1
TGCAGTGCGCGAGGGGCGGGAAGAGCTTTCTTT
CSARGAGRAFF
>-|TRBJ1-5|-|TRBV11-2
TGTGCCAGCAGCTTAGGACTCAGGTCAGATCAGCCCCAGCATTTT
CASSLGLRSDQPQHF
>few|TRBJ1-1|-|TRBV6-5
TGTGCCAGCAGTTACTCTTTATACCGGGCTGGGAACACTGAAGCTTTCTTT
CASSYSLYRAGNTEAFF
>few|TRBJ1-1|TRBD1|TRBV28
TGTGCCAGCAGACCAGGACAGGGGAACACTGAAGCTTTCTTT
CASRPGQGNTEAFF
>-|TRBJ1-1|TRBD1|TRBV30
TGTGCCTGGTCCCCACAGGGGGGGATCACTGAAGCTTTCTTT
CAWSPQGGITEAFF
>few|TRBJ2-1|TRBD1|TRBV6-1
TGTGCCAGCTTGGGGGACAGGGGTCGCCGTAATGAGCAGTTCTTC
CASLGDRGRRNEQFF
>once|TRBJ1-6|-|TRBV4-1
TGCGCCAGCAGCCAAGAGGGGTTGGAGGGTTTGGATTCACCCCTCCACTTT
CASSQEGLEGLDSPLHF
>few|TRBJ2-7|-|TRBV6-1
TGTGCCAGCAGTGAACCCTTTTACCAGGGACTGGGCTACGAGCAGTACTTC
CASSEPFYQGLGYEQYF
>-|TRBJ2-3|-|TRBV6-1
TGTGCCAGCAACAGGGCCTGGGGCCACACAGATACGCAGTATTTT
CASNRAWGHTDTQYF
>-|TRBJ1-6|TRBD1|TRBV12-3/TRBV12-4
TGTGCCAGCAGGTCGACAGGGAGAGACACTTCACCCCTCCACTTT
CASRSTGRDTSPLHF
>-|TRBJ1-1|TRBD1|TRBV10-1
TGCGCCAGCAGTGCCTCGTTGGGGGGACAGGTAAATGAAGCTTTCTTT
CASSASLGGQVNEAFF
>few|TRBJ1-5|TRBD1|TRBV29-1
TGCAGCGTTGGGACAGGGACAAATCAGCCCCAGCATTTT
CSVGTGTNQPQHF
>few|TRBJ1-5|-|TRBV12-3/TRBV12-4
TGTGCCAGCAGTTTAAGAGAGGATCAGCCCCAGCATTTT
CASSLREDQPQHF